This TCR beta chain was recorded in a study of blood T cell repertoires in COVID-19. Trimming at V came to 4 bases and at J to 4 bases, leaving 7 bases not matched to a gene. Germline CDR1 and CDR2: SGHKS and YYEKEE (reference sequence). CDR3 size: 14 residues. Repertoires were generated with immunoSEQ multiplex PCR, while TCRdb's copy carries only in-frame clones and drops some. The sample consists of fewer than 250,000 clones, 82% of them appearing once. Sequenced input: peripheral blood. The chain employs TRBV5-5 and TRBJ1-2, with 7 bases that match TRBD1. The TCR sequence derives from a woman in her seventies with acute or convalescent COVID-19. This CDR3 is CASSPRDSIYGYTF. The CDR3 region has the DNA TGTGCCAGCAGCCCCCGGGACAGTATCTATGGCTACACCTTC.